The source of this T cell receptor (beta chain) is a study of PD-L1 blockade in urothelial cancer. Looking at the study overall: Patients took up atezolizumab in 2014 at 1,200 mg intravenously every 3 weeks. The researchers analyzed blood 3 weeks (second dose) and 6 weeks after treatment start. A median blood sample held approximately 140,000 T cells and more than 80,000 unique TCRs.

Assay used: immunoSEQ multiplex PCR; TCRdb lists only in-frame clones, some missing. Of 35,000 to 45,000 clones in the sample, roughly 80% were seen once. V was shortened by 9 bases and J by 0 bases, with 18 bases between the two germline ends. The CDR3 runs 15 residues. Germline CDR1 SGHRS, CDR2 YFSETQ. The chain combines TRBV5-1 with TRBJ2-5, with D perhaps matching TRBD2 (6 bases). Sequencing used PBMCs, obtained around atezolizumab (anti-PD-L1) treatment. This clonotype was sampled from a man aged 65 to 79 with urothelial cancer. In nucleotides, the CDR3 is TGCGCCACCCGAAGGGCTAGCGCATACCAAGAGACCCAGTACTTC. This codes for CATRRASAYQETQYF.